These 12 T cell receptor beta chains share one sample of origin, sequenced in a study of shared clonotypes between healthy human individuals. The naive CD8 subset, CD45RO-negative cells positively selected for CCR7, excluded terminally differentiated effector memory CD45RA+ cells. TCRdb's table, derived via immunoSEQ multiplex PCR, lists solely in-frame clones and lacks some. The data show roughly 890,000 clones, 80% to 95% seen once. Sequenced input: naive CD8+ T cells sorted from blood. These receptors originate from a man aged 30 to 45 in good health.

This chain links TRBV27 with TRBJ2-2; tentative D call: TRBD1 (6 bases). Germline-derived CDR1 and CDR2 are MNHEY and SMNVEV (reference sequence). This CDR3 has 16 residues. The germline V and J ends were trimmed by 3 bases and 0 bases, with 11 bases remaining between them. The CDR3 here is CASSFLGQSNTGELFF. The CDR3 DNA is TGTGCCAGCAGTTTCTTGGGACAATCGAACACCGGGGAGCTGTTTTTT.

The V and J genes are TRBV29-1 and TRBJ2-3; 12 bases agree with TRBD2. This CDR3 region has 14 residues. V dropped 7 bases and J dropped 6; count of bases not matched to a gene: 8. Germline assignment: CDR1 SQVTM and CDR2 ANQGSEA. DNA for the CDR3: TGCAGCGCCCGAGGACTAGCGGGAATGGATACGCAGTATTTT. It is translated as CSARGLAGMDTQYF.

The genes are TRBV19 and TRBJ2-7; 8 nucleotides match TRBD1. With V trimmed by 6 bases and J by 2 bases, 6 bases remained unmatched. Germline V gene sequence: CDR1 LNHDA, CDR2 SQIVND (reference sequence). The CDR3 sequence is 14 residues long. The CDR3 nucleotides are TGTGCCAGTAGCAGGACAGGGATAACCTACGAGCAGTACTTC. Encoded protein: CASSRTGITYEQYF.

The genes are TRBV27 and TRBJ2-3; D is possibly TRBD1 or TRBD2 (6 bases each). The V end lost 3 bases, the J end lost 4 bases, and 11 bases lay between the germline ends. Germline V CDR1 and CDR2: MNHEY, SMNVEV (reference sequence). The CDR3 totals 14 residues. The CDR3 DNA reads as TGTGCCAGCAGTTTCTGGGGGGCATCAGATACGCAGTATTTT. It encodes CASSFWGASDTQYF.

This clone was detected only once. The V call is TRBV27, the J call TRBJ2-7, with D maybe TRBD2 (5 bases). V shed 3 bases and J shed 3 bases, with 12 bases lying between them. The CDR3 runs to 14 residues. Germline V gene data show CDR1 as MNHEY and CDR2 as SMNVEV (reference sequence). DNA for the CDR3: TGTGCCAGCAGTTTTGGCCGCCGGGACTACGAGCAGTACTTC. Translating gives CASSFGRRDYEQYF.

This rearrangement joins TRBV7-8 to TRBJ2-2; 8 bases are shared with TRBD2. Per germline, CDR1 SGHVS and CDR2 FQNEAQ. CDR3 size: 18 residues. J lost 0 bases, V lost 0 bases, and 6 bases had no gene match. In DNA, the CDR3 is TGTGCCAGCAGCTTAGCGCAAGCGGGGGAGGCGAACACCGGGGAGCTGTTTTTT. Amino acids: CASSLAQAGEANTGELFF.

The rearrangement joins TRBV28 to TRBJ2-7; possibly TRBD1 for D (5 bases). The CDR3 is 16 amino acids. With 2 bases removed from V and 3 bases from J, the gap between germline ends came to 17 bases. CDR1 is MDHEN and CDR2 is SYDVKM in the germline V gene. In nucleotides, the CDR3 is TGTGCCAGCAGTTTACCCCGGTTTAAGGGGCTCTACGAGCAGTACTTC. It encodes CASSLPRFKGLYEQYF.

This clone was recorded a few times. The chain has TRBV27 and TRBJ2-2; weak D call: TRBD2 (5 bases). CDR3 length equals 13 residues. The germline V gene has CDR1 MNHEY and CDR2 SMNVEV (reference sequence). V was trimmed by 4 bases and J by 5 bases, leaving 8 bases between them. This CDR3 is CASSSGITGELFF. CDR3 DNA: TGTGCCAGCAGTTCGGGGATAACCGGGGAGCTGTTTTTT.

As regards this clone: This sequence may be a read error, since a much larger clone differs from it by one base. CDR3 in amino acids: CASSGAFF. DNA of the CDR3: TGTGCCAGCAGTGGAGCTTTCTTT. The V gene is TRBV2, the J gene TRBJ1-1; no firm D call. Germline V CDR1 and CDR2: SNHLY, FYNNEI. The CDR3 runs 8 residues. V lost 4 bases and J lost 10, with 1 base in between. The full variable domain, completed using reference TRBV2 and TRBJ1-1, is EPEVTQTPSHQVTQMGQEVILRCVPISNHLYFYWYRQILGQKVEFLVSFYNNEISEKSEIFDDQFSVERPDGSNFTLKIRSTKLEDSAMYFCASSGAFFGQGTRLTVV.

The chain uses TRBV5-6 and TRBJ1-1, with D unclear. Germline V gene lookup returns CDR1 SGHDT and CDR2 YYEEEE. This CDR3 comprises 12 residues. Trimming pared 5 bases from V and 4 bases from J, leaving 9 bases between. CDR3 residues: CASRTAGTEAFF. The DNA of the CDR3 is TGTGCCAGCAGGACCGCCGGCACTGAAGCTTTCTTT.

The rearrangement joins TRBV5-1 to TRBJ2-1; TRBD2 matches at 8 bases. The CDR3 runs to 17 residues. Germline-derived CDR1 and CDR2 are SGHRS and YFSETQ. V lost 4 bases to trimming and J lost 4 bases; unmatched junction nucleotides: 13. This CDR3 reads CASSLNSGEQLYNEQFF. CDR3 nucleotides: TGCGCCAGCAGCCTGAATAGCGGGGAACAACTTTACAATGAGCAGTTCTTC.

The genes are TRBV5-8 and TRBJ2-7; TRBD1 might be the D (8 bases). Germline assignment: CDR1 SGHTS and CDR2 YDEGEE. There are 17 residues in the CDR3. Trimming took off 3 bases at V and 0 bases at J, with 19 bases between the two ends. Here the CDR3 reads CASSWGGTGQPSYEQYF. DNA of the CDR3: TGTGCCAGCAGCTGGGGAGGGACAGGACAACCCTCCTACGAGCAGTACTTC.